These 16 T cell receptor beta chains were sequenced from one sample in a study of T cell responses to AZD1222 COVID-19 vaccine. Sequencing used immunoSEQ multiplex PCR; TCRdb keeps in-frame clones, though not all of them. Of 120,000 to 150,000 clones in the sample, around 90% were seen once. The sequences come from peripheral blood, collected 28 days after the second dose of the MenACWY control vaccine. These TCRs come from an adult who received the MenACWY meningococcal vaccine as a control.

The V call is TRBV27, the J call TRBJ2-1, with 7 nucleotides matching TRBD1. The trim removed 6 bases at V and 7 bases at J, leaving 12 bases unmatched. Germline CDR1 MNHEY, CDR2 SMNVEV (reference sequence). The CDR3 runs 15 residues. CDR3 coding DNA: TGTGCCAGCAGGGCCGTTGTGACAGGGTATAATGAGCAGTTCTTC. Protein product: CASRAVVTGYNEQFF.

This clone was observed a single time. This rearrangement joins TRBV15 to TRBJ2-5; D uncertain. V lost 1 base to trimming and J lost 5 bases, with 8 bases between them. The CDR3 is 13 amino acids. Germline V gene lookup returns CDR1 LNHNV and CDR2 YYDKDF (reference sequence). For the CDR3, the DNA is TGTGCCACCAGCAGAGGCCCTTCTGAGACCCAGTACTTC. Amino acids: CATSRGPSETQYF. Filled out from reference TRBV15 and TRBJ2-5, the complete variable domain reads DAMVIQNPRYQVTQFGKPVTLSCSQTLNHNVMYWYQQKSSQAPKLLFHYYDKDFNNEADTPDNFQSRRPNTSFCFLDIRSPGLGDTAMYLCATSRGPSETQYFGPGTRLLVL.

The CDR3 protein is CASSLGVGADQETQYF. The CDR3 region has the DNA TGTGCCAGCAGCTTAGGGGTGGGCGCAGACCAAGAGACCCAGTACTTC. The chain joins TRBV11-2 to TRBJ2-5; D is undetermined. The CDR3 consists of 16 residues. V gave up 1 base and J gave up 0 bases, with 12 bases separating them. Germline CDR1 reads SGHAT; CDR2 reads FQNNGV. Variable domain in full (rest from reference TRBV11-2 and TRBJ2-5): EAGVAQSPRYKIIEKRQSVAFWCNPISGHATLYWYQQILGQGPKLLIQFQNNGVVDDSQLPKDRFSAERLKGVDSTLKIQPAKLEDSAVYLCASSLGVGADQETQYFGPGTRLLVL.

The CDR3, as DNA: TGTGCCAGCAGCGTAGATCCCTCTAGCGGGGGGGCCTCCTACAATGAGCAGTTCTTC. Its protein product is CASSVDPSSGGASYNEQFF. V gene TRBV9 combines with J gene TRBJ2-1, with TRBD2 identical over 12 bases. Germline CDR1 SGDLS, CDR2 YYNGEE. CDR3 length: 19 residues. V gave up 0 bases and J gave up 0 bases; unmatched junction bases: 7.

V is TRBV27 and J is TRBJ2-7; TRBD1 agrees at 8 bases. J was trimmed by 1 base and V by 7 bases; bases with no gene match: 0. CDR1 and CDR2 (germline): MNHEY, SMNVEV (reference sequence). CDR3 length: 12 residues. CDR3 residues: CASNRGSYEQYF. The CDR3 coding sequence is TGTGCCAGCAACAGGGGGTCCTACGAGCAGTACTTC.

The V and J genes are TRBV28 and TRBJ2-7; D remains unclear. The V end was cut by 8 bases, the J end by 4 bases, with 12 bases between. Germline V gene data show CDR1 as MDHEN and CDR2 as SYDVKM. The CDR3 is made up of 12 amino acids. The CDR3 coding sequence is TGTGCCAGCGCCCTAGGGAAATACGAGCAGTACTTC. Encoded protein: CASALGKYEQYF.

The CDR3 DNA reads as TGTGCCACCAGCAGAGATAGGTCCGAGGGTTTCAACACCATATATTTT. It encodes CATSRDRSEGFNTIYF. This rearrangement joins TRBV15 to TRBJ1-3; no firm D call. The CDR3 is made up of 16 amino acids. Germline V gives CDR1 LNHNV, CDR2 YYDKDF (reference sequence). The germline V and J ends were trimmed by 0 bases and 7 bases, with 16 bases remaining between them. Using reference TRBV15 and TRBJ1-3 for the parts outside the CDR3, the full variable domain is DAMVIQNPRYQVTQFGKPVTLSCSQTLNHNVMYWYQQKSSQAPKLLFHYYDKDFNNEADTPDNFQSRRPNTSFCFLDIRSPGLGDTAMYLCATSRDRSEGFNTIYFGEGSWLTVV.

J is TRBJ2-5 and V is TRBV27; D remains unclear. The CDR3 sequence is 15 residues long. CDR1 is MNHEY, CDR2 SMNVEV, per germline (reference sequence). V dropped 4 bases and J dropped 5 bases, with 17 bases sitting between them. The CDR3 nucleotides read TGTGCCAGCAGTTCCGGTATACGGTCTAGGGAGACCCAGTACTTC. The encoded protein is CASSSGIRSRETQYF.

The rearrangement joins TRBV27 to TRBJ2-7, with no clear D. This CDR3 comprises 14 residues. Trimming pared 6 bases from V and 0 bases from J, leaving 12 bases between. Germline CDR1 and CDR2: MNHEY and SMNVEV (reference sequence). In DNA, the CDR3 is TGTGCCAGCAGGCCCACTAAATTCTCCTACGAGCAGTACTTC. Translated: CASRPTKFSYEQYF.

The V call is TRBV28, the J call TRBJ1-6; possibly TRBD1 for D (6 bases). V was clipped by 6 bases and J by 10 bases, with 13 bases between them. Germline V gives CDR1 MDHEN, CDR2 SYDVKM. The CDR3 spans 13 residues. This CDR3 reads CASRWDKGSPLHF. CDR3 nucleotide sequence: TGTGCCAGCAGATGGGACAAGGGGTCACCCCTCCACTTT.

The V and J genes are TRBV10-3 and TRBJ2-7; D is unclear. The V gene's germline CDR1 is ENHRY and CDR2 SYGVKD. Between the trimmed V and J ends, which lost 11 bases and 3 bases, there was a span of 11 bases. The CDR3 runs 11 residues. DNA for the CDR3: TGTGCCTCAAGATCGGGCTACGAGCAGTACTTC. Protein product: CASRSGYEQYF.

The J gene is TRBJ2-6, the V gene TRBV15; a weak D match, TRBD1 (5 bases). The CDR3 covers 18 residues. Germline V lookup: CDR1 LNHNV, CDR2 YYDKDF (reference sequence). V was cut by 5 bases and J by 0 bases, with 17 bases left in between. The chain's CDR3 is CATSGPGRVRSGANVLTF. The CDR3 DNA reads TGTGCCACCAGCGGTCCAGGCAGGGTGCGCTCTGGGGCCAACGTCCTGACTTTC.

Points on this clone: The sample holds other DNA sequences that translate to the same CDR3. The V call is TRBV18, the J call TRBJ1-5, with 7 bases matching TRBD1. The J segment lost 3 bases and the V segment lost 6 bases, leaving 5 bases of the junction unmatched. From germline, CDR1 is KGHSH and CDR2 LQKENI. This CDR3 has 14 residues. CDR3 sequence reads: CASSPGQNNQPQHF. DNA of the CDR3: TGTGCCAGCTCGCCGGGACAGAACAATCAGCCCCAGCATTTT.

This clone appeared once. The CDR3 loop is CSVEGDRGKETQYF. The DNA of the CDR3 is TGCAGCGTTGAAGGGGACAGGGGGAAGGAGACCCAGTACTTC. The rearrangement uses TRBV29-1 and TRBJ2-5; TRBD1 matches at 11 bases. Germline V CDR1 and CDR2: SQVTM, ANQGSEA. The CDR3 spans 14 residues. Trimming at V came to 1 base and at J to 5 bases, leaving 3 bases not matched to a gene.

The chain links TRBV6-5 to TRBJ2-7; the match to TRBD2 covers 13 bases. Unmatched junction bases numbered 3, after V lost 2 bases and J lost 2 bases. The CDR3 sequence is 16 residues long. The germline V gene has CDR1 MNHEY and CDR2 SVGAGI. The CDR3 reads CASSYTGTSGTYEQYF. In DNA form, the CDR3 reads TGTGCCAGCAGTTACACCGGGACTAGCGGGACCTACGAGCAGTACTTC.

The gene calls are TRBV14 and TRBJ2-3; D is undetermined. Germline assignment: CDR1 SGHDN and CDR2 FVKESK. V was cut by 1 base and J by 3 bases, with 2 bases left in between. The CDR3 covers 12 residues. CDR3 sequence (DNA): TGTGCCAGCAGCCAAGCAACAGATACGCAGTATTTT. Its translation: CASSQATDTQYF.